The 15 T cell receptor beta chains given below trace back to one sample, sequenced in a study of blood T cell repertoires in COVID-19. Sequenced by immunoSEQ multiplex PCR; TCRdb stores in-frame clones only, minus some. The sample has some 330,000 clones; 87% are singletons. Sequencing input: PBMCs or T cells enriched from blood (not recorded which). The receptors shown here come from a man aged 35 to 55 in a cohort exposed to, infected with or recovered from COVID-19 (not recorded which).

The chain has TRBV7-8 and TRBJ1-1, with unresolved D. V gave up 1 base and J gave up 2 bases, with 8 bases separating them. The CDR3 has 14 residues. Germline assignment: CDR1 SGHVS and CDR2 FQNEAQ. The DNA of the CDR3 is TGTGCCAGCAGCTTAGTAAACTTAAACACTGAAGCTTTCTTT. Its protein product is CASSLVNLNTEAFF.

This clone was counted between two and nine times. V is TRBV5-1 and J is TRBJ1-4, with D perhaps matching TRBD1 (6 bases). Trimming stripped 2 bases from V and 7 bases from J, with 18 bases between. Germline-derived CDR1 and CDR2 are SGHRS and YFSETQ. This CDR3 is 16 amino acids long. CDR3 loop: CASSFRGNGVGEKLFF. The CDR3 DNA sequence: TGCGCCAGCAGCTTCAGGGGAAACGGGGTCGGTGAAAAACTGTTTTTT.

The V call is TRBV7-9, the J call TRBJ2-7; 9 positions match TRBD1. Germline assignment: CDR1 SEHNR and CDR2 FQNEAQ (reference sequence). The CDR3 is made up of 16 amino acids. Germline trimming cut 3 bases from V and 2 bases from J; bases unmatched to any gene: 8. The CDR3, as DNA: TGTGCCAGCAGCTTCCTTCCGGGACAGGGAGCCTACGAGCAGTACTTC. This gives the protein CASSFLPGQGAYEQYF.

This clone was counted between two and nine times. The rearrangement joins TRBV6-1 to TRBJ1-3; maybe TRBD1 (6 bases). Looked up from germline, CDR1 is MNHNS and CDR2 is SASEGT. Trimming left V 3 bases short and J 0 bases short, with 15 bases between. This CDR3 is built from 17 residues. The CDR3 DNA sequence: TGTGCCAGCAGTGAGCGCGCGGGGGCCGCCTCTGGAAACACCATATATTTT. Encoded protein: CASSERAGAASGNTIYF.

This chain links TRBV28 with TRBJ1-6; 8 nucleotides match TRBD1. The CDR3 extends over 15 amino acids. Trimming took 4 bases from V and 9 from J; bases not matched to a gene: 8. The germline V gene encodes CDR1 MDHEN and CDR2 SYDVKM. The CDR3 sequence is CASSSRQGFGSPLHF. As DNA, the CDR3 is TGTGCCAGCAGTTCACGACAGGGGTTCGGTTCACCCCTCCACTTT.

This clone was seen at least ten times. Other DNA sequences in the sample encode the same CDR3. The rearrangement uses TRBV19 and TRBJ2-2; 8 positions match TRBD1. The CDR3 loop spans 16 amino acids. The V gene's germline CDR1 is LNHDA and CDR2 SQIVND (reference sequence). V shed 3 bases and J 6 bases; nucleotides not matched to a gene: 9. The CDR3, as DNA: TGTGCCAGTAGTATTTCCGGGACAGGCGCTCCCGGGGAGCTGTTTTTT. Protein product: CASSISGTGAPGELFF. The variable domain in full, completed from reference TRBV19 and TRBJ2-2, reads DGGITQSPKYLFRKEGQNVTLSCEQNLNHDAMYWYRQDPGQGLRLIYYSQIVNDFQKGDIAEGYSVSREKKESFPLTVTSAQKNPTAFYLCASSISGTGAPGELFFGEGSRLTVL.

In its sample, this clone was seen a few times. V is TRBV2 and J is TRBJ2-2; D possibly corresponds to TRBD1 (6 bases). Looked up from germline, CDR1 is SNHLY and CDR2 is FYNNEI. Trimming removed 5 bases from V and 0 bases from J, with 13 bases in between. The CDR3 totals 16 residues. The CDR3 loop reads CASSPKTGANTGELFF. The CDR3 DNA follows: TGTGCCAGCAGTCCAAAGACAGGCGCGAACACCGGGGAGCTGTTTTTT.

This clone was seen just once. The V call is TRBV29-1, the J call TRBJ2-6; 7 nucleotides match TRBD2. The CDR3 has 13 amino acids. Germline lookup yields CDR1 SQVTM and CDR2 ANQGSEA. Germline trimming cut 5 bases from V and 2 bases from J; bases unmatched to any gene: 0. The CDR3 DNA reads TGCAGCGTTCGGGGGGCTGGGGCCAACGTCCTGACTTTC. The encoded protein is CSVRGAGANVLTF.

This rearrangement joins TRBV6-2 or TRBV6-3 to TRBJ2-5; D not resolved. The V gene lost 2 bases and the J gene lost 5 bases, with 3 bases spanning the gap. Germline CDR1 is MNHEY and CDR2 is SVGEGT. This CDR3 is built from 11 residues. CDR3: CASSYRETQYF. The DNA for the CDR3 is TGTGCCAGCAGTTACCGGGAGACCCAGTACTTC.

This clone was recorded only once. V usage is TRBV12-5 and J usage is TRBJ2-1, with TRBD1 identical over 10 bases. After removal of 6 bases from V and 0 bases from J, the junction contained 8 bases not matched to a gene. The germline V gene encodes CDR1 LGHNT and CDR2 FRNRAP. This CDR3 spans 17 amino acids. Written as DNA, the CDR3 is TGTGCTAGTGGATTGACAGGGGGCGGGAGCTCCTACAATGAGCAGTTCTTC. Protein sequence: CASGLTGGGSSYNEQFF.

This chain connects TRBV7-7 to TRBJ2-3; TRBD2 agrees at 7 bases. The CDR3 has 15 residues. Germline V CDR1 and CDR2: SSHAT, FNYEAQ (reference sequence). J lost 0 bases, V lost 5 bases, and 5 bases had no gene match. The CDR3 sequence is CASSPSGDSTDTQYF. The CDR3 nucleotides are TGTGCCAGCAGCCCTAGCGGAGATAGCACAGATACGCAGTATTTT.

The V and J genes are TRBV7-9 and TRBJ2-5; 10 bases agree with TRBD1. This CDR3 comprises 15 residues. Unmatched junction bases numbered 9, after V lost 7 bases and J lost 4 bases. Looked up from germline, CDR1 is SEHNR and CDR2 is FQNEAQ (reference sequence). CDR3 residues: CASIGTGVIGETQYF. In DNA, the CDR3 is TGTGCCAGCATCGGGACAGGGGTGATAGGAGAGACCCAGTACTTC. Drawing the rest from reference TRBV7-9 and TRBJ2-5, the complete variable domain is DTGVSQNPRHKITKRGQNVTFRCDPISEHNRLYWYRQTLGQGPEFLTYFQNEAQLEKSRLLSDRFSAERPKGSFSTLEIQRTEQGDSAMYLCASIGTGVIGETQYFGPGTRLLVL.

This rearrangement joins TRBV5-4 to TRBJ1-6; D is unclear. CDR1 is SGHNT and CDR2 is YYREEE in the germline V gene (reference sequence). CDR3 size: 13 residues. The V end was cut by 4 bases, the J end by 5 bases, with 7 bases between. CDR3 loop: CASSRDNNSPLHF. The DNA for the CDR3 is TGTGCCAGCAGCCGAGATAATAATTCACCCCTCCACTTT. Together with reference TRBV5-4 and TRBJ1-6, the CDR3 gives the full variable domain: ETGVTQSPTHLIKTRGQQVTLRCSSQSGHNTVSWYQQALGQGPQFIFQYYREEENGRGNFPPRFSGLQFPNYSSELNVNALELDDSALYLCASSRDNNSPLHFGNGTRLTVT.

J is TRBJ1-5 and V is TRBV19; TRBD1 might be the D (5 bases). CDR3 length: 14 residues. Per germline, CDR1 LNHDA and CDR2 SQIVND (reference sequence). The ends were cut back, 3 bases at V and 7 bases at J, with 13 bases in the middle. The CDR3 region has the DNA TGTGCCAGTAGTATTAATAGGGGCGCCCAGCCCCAGCATTTT. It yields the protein CASSINRGAQPQHF.

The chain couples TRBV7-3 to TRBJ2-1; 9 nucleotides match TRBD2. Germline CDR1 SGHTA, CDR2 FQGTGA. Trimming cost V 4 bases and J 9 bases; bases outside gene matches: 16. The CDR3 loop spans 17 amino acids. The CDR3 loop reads CASSSGHRSGRRGEQFF. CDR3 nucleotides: TGTGCCAGCAGCTCAGGTCACAGAAGCGGGAGGAGGGGTGAGCAGTTCTTC.